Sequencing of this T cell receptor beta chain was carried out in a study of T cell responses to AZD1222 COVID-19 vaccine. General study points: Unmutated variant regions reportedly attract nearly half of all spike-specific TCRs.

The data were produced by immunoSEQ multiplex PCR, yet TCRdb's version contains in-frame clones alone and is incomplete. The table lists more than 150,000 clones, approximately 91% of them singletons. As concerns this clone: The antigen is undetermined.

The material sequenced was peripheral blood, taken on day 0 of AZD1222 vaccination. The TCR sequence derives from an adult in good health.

The CDR3 DNA is TGCGCCAGCAGCCCTACTGGACAGGGGGCCTACGAGCAGTACTTC. This encodes CASSPTGQGAYEQYF. The chain links TRBV4-1 to TRBJ2-7; 10 bases are a match to TRBD1. The CDR3 consists of 15 residues. The V segment lost 4 bases and the J segment 2 bases; nucleotides outside the gene matches: 5. Germline lookup yields CDR1 MGHRA and CDR2 YSYEKL.